Listed below are T cell receptor beta chains from one sample, sequenced in a study of CD8+ T cells in alopecia areata. Repertoires were generated with immunoSEQ multiplex PCR, while TCRdb's copy carries only in-frame clones and drops some. The repertoire has 200,000 to 250,000 clones, 65% to 70% of them found once; the top ten carry approximately 1.2%. Sequenced material: CD4+ T cells sorted from blood, taken at week 0. The receptors originated from a human donor with alopecia areata. Each CDR3 is given with its conserved first and last residue. The D gene is left open where the match is weak. Not all rows give a size; the values are once, few, many and, for expanded clones, a class.

V gene: TRBV11-2
clone size: few
J gene: TRBJ2-2
D gene: .
CDR3 DNA: TGTGCCAGCAGCCCGGATAACACCGGGGAGCTGTTTTTT
CDR3 protein: CASSPDNTGELFF

V gene: TRBV30
clone size: few
J gene: TRBJ2-1
D gene: .
CDR3 DNA: TGTGCCTGGAGAGAGGGGGGCAGGTTGGTTCGTTCGTTCAATGAGCAGTTCTTC
CDR3 protein: CAWREGGRLVRSFNEQFF

V gene: TRBV4-1
clone size: few
J gene: TRBJ1-2
D gene: .
CDR3 DNA: TGCGCCAGCAGCCCGGGGGCGCTGAACTATGGCTACACCTTC
CDR3 protein: CASSPGALNYGYTF

V gene: TRBV4-3
clone size: .
J gene: TRBJ2-6
D gene: .
CDR3 DNA: TGCGCCAGCAGCCAAGATGGGGTCGCAGACTCTGGGGCCAACGTCCTGACTTTC
CDR3 protein: CASSQDGVADSGANVLTF

V gene: TRBV6-6
clone size: few
J gene: TRBJ1-6
D gene: TRBD1
CDR3 DNA: TGTGCCAGCAGGGACAGGGAGGGGTCACCCCTCCACTTT
CDR3 protein: CASRDREGSPLHF

V gene: TRBV5-1
clone size: .
J gene: TRBJ2-7
D gene: .
CDR3 DNA: TGCGCCAGCAGGTCAATACCCTACGAGCAGTACTTC
CDR3 protein: CASRSIPYEQYF

V gene: TRBV7-2
clone size: .
J gene: TRBJ1-1
D gene: .
CDR3 DNA: TGTGCCAGCAGCCCACTACCTGAAGCTTTCTTT
CDR3 protein: CASSPLPEAFF

V gene: TRBV9
clone size: .
J gene: TRBJ2-5
D gene: TRBD1
CDR3 DNA: TGTGCCAGCAGCCCGATCACCGGGACAGGGGTGGAGACCCAGTACTTC
CDR3 protein: CASSPITGTGVETQYF

V gene: TRBV6-5
clone size: .
J gene: TRBJ2-5
D gene: .
CDR3 DNA: TGTGCCAGCAGTTACAGGGTAGCAGGGACCCAGTACTTC
CDR3 protein: CASSYRVAGTQYF

V gene: TRBV6-5
clone size: .
J gene: TRBJ2-2
D gene: TRBD2
CDR3 DNA: TGTGCCAGCAGACTAGCGGGGGGGCCCGGGGAGCTGTTTTTT
CDR3 protein: CASRLAGGPGELFF

V gene: TRBV5-1
clone size: few
J gene: TRBJ2-7
D gene: .
CDR3 DNA: TGCGCCAGCAGCGTCGAGCCGGGCGGTGGATACGAGCAGTACTTC
CDR3 protein: CASSVEPGGGYEQYF

V gene: TRBV9
clone size: once
J gene: TRBJ2-4
D gene: TRBD1
CDR3 DNA: TGTGCCAGCCTGCTTGGGGGACAGGTAAACATTCAGTACTTC
CDR3 protein: CASLLGGQVNIQYF

V gene: TRBV29-1
clone size: .
J gene: TRBJ2-5
D gene: .
CDR3 DNA: TGCAGCGTTGAAGAGCGGTACCAAGAGACCCAGTACTTC
CDR3 protein: CSVEERYQETQYF

V gene: TRBV29-1
clone size: .
J gene: TRBJ2-5
D gene: .
CDR3 DNA: TGCAGCGTTGATGGGGGGTTAGGAGAGACCCAGTACTTC
CDR3 protein: CSVDGGLGETQYF

V gene: TRBV29-1
clone size: .
J gene: TRBJ2-5
D gene: TRBD2
CDR3 DNA: TGCAGCGCCGGACTAGCGGGGGAGACCCAGTACTTC
CDR3 protein: CSAGLAGETQYF

V gene: TRBV6-5
clone size: .
J gene: TRBJ1-5
D gene: .
CDR3 DNA: TGTGCCAGCAGTAAACCACACAATCAGCCCCAGCATTTT
CDR3 protein: CASSKPHNQPQHF

V gene: TRBV7-9
clone size: .
J gene: TRBJ1-1
D gene: .
CDR3 DNA: TGTGCCAGCAGCTTTGGGGGGAACACTGAAGCTTTCTTT
CDR3 protein: CASSFGGNTEAFF

V gene: TRBV5-1
clone size: .
J gene: TRBJ2-1
D gene: .
CDR3 DNA: TGCGCCAGCAGCACAGGACTAGTGGGGGCCCTCTACAATGAGCAGTTCTTC
CDR3 protein: CASSTGLVGALYNEQFF

V gene: TRBV30
clone size: .
J gene: TRBJ1-5
D gene: .
CDR3 DNA: TGTGCCTGGAGCCAGGGGATATTCCAGCCCCAGCATTTT
CDR3 protein: CAWSQGIFQPQHF

V gene: TRBV7-9
clone size: few
J gene: TRBJ2-1
D gene: .
CDR3 DNA: TGTGCCAGCAGCTTAGCGTGGGGTTCGGAGCAGTTCTTC
CDR3 protein: CASSLAWGSEQFF

V gene: TRBV9
clone size: .
J gene: TRBJ1-6
D gene: TRBD1
CDR3 DNA: TGTGCCAGCAGCGTGGGACAGTACGATTCACCCCTCCACTTT
CDR3 protein: CASSVGQYDSPLHF

V gene: TRBV5-1
clone size: .
J gene: TRBJ1-1
D gene: .
CDR3 DNA: TGCGCCAGCAGCTCTTCCGGGGAAGCTGAAGCTTTCTTT
CDR3 protein: CASSSSGEAEAFF

V gene: TRBV15
clone size: .
J gene: TRBJ2-5
D gene: .
CDR3 DNA: TGTGCCACCAGCAGAGCGTCCCAAGAGACCCAGTACTTC
CDR3 protein: CATSRASQETQYF

V gene: TRBV2
clone size: .
J gene: TRBJ1-2
D gene: .
CDR3 DNA: TGTGCCAGCAGTGGAGCAGGGGACTATGGCTACACCTTC
CDR3 protein: CASSGAGDYGYTF

V gene: TRBV9
clone size: few
J gene: TRBJ2-7
D gene: .
CDR3 DNA: TGTGCCAGCAGCGTATCGCAGGTTTCCTACGAGCAGTACTTC
CDR3 protein: CASSVSQVSYEQYF

V gene: TRBV29-1
clone size: .
J gene: TRBJ2-3
D gene: .
CDR3 DNA: TGCAGCGTTGAAGGTGTGACGGGGGCCCGCACAGATACGCAGTATTTT
CDR3 protein: CSVEGVTGARTDTQYF

V gene: TRBV15
clone size: few
J gene: TRBJ1-3
D gene: .
CDR3 DNA: TGTGCCACCAGCAGGCGCGGACAGAGTAGCTCTGGAAACACCATATATTTT
CDR3 protein: CATSRRGQSSSGNTIYF

V gene: TRBV27
clone size: .
J gene: TRBJ1-5
D gene: .
CDR3 DNA: TGTGCCAGCAGTTTGGTGGATAATCAGCCCCAGCATTTT
CDR3 protein: CASSLVDNQPQHF

V gene: TRBV30
clone size: .
J gene: TRBJ1-5
D gene: TRBD1
CDR3 DNA: TGTGCCTGGAGACCTAAGGACAGGGGAAATAGTCAGCCCCAGCATTTT
CDR3 protein: CAWRPKDRGNSQPQHF

V gene: TRBV29-1
clone size: .
J gene: TRBJ1-4
D gene: .
CDR3 DNA: TGCAGCGTTGATCCTCGAGGGGTAGGAGAAAAACTGTTTTTT
CDR3 protein: CSVDPRGVGEKLFF

V gene: TRBV4-3
clone size: .
J gene: TRBJ2-7
D gene: .
CDR3 DNA: TGCGCCAGCAGCCCAGTACAGGGAGAATCCTACGAGCAGTACTTC
CDR3 protein: CASSPVQGESYEQYF

V gene: TRBV7-9
clone size: once
J gene: TRBJ1-1
D gene: .
CDR3 DNA: TGTGCCAGCAGCCGTCTGGGGGGATCGAACACTGAAGCTTTCTTT
CDR3 protein: CASSRLGGSNTEAFF

V gene: TRBV29-1
clone size: .
J gene: TRBJ1-5
D gene: .
CDR3 DNA: TGCAGCGACGGGCCTAAGCCCCAGCATTTT
CDR3 protein: CSDGPKPQHF

V gene: TRBV9
clone size: .
J gene: TRBJ2-5
D gene: .
CDR3 DNA: TGTGCCAGCAGCCCCCGAACCGGGACCGCAGAGACCCAGTACTTC
CDR3 protein: CASSPRTGTAETQYF

V gene: TRBV5-4
clone size: .
J gene: TRBJ2-2
D gene: .
CDR3 DNA: TGTGCCAGCAGTTTCGGACAGTCGAACACCGGGGAGCTGTTTTTT
CDR3 protein: CASSFGQSNTGELFF

V gene: TRBV5-1
clone size: .
J gene: TRBJ2-6
D gene: .
CDR3 DNA: TGCGCCAGCGGCTCCAGGGCGACCGGCTCTGGGGCCAACGTCCTGACTTTC
CDR3 protein: CASGSRATGSGANVLTF

V gene: TRBV5-1
clone size: .
J gene: TRBJ1-1
D gene: .
CDR3 DNA: TGCGCCAGCAGCTTAAGGGGAAACACTGAAGCTTTCTTT
CDR3 protein: CASSLRGNTEAFF

V gene: TRBV7-9
clone size: few
J gene: TRBJ2-1
D gene: .
CDR3 DNA: TGTGCCAGCAGCCCACAGACTGAGCAGTTCTTC
CDR3 protein: CASSPQTEQFF

V gene: TRBV14
clone size: .
J gene: TRBJ1-6
D gene: .
CDR3 DNA: TGTGCCAGCAGCCAAGCGGGACTTTGGGGTTCACCCCTCCACTTT
CDR3 protein: CASSQAGLWGSPLHF

V gene: TRBV30
clone size: .
J gene: TRBJ2-7
D gene: .
CDR3 DNA: TGTGCCTGCCTACGGGCCCGGGGAAAAACCTACGAGCAGTACTTC
CDR3 protein: CACLRARGKTYEQYF

V gene: TRBV6-5
clone size: few
J gene: TRBJ2-5
D gene: .
CDR3 DNA: TGTGCCAGCAGAGGCTGGGGACCCGAGACCCAGTACTTC
CDR3 protein: CASRGWGPETQYF

V gene: TRBV19
clone size: .
J gene: TRBJ1-6
D gene: .
CDR3 DNA: TGTGCCAGTAGTCAACCAGAGTCACCCCTCCACTTT
CDR3 protein: CASSQPESPLHF

V gene: TRBV2
clone size: .
J gene: TRBJ2-7
D gene: .
CDR3 DNA: TGTGCCAGCTCCGGGGCGGGGGAGCAGTACTTC
CDR3 protein: CASSGAGEQYF

V gene: TRBV2
clone size: .
J gene: TRBJ1-4
D gene: .
CDR3 DNA: TGTGCCAGCAGTGAAGTGACCGACAATGAAAAACTGTTTTTT
CDR3 protein: CASSEVTDNEKLFF

V gene: TRBV9
clone size: .
J gene: TRBJ1-4
D gene: .
CDR3 DNA: TGTGCCAGCAGCTCGGGACCAGATAAAGGAAAACTGTTTTTT
CDR3 protein: CASSSGPDKGKLFF

V gene: TRBV30
clone size: .
J gene: TRBJ2-7
D gene: .
CDR3 DNA: TGTGCCTGGAGCCGGTCCTACGAGCAGTACTTC
CDR3 protein: CAWSRSYEQYF

V gene: TRBV18
clone size: .
J gene: TRBJ2-7
D gene: .
CDR3 DNA: TGTGCCAGCTCACCACCTTCGACCTGGTACGAGCAGTACTTC
CDR3 protein: CASSPPSTWYEQYF

V gene: TRBV30
clone size: .
J gene: TRBJ1-2
D gene: .
CDR3 DNA: TGTGCCTGGAGTGTACTGGGGGGAGTTGGCTACACCTTC
CDR3 protein: CAWSVLGGVGYTF

V gene: TRBV5-1
clone size: .
J gene: TRBJ1-1
D gene: TRBD1
CDR3 DNA: TGCGCCAGCAGCGGTGGACAGGTTTATGCTGAAGCTTTCTTT
CDR3 protein: CASSGGQVYAEAFF

V gene: TRBV4-3
clone size: few
J gene: TRBJ1-1
D gene: .
CDR3 DNA: TGCGCCAGCAGCCAAGAGGAACTCACTGAAGCTTTCTTT
CDR3 protein: CASSQEELTEAFF

V gene: TRBV5-1
clone size: .
J gene: TRBJ2-5
D gene: .
CDR3 DNA: TGCGCCAGCAGCCCGGGACTGCAAGAGACCCAGTACTTC
CDR3 protein: CASSPGLQETQYF

V gene: TRBV29-1
clone size: .
J gene: TRBJ2-1
D gene: .
CDR3 DNA: TGCAGCGTTGAAAAGGGGACGCTCAATGAGCAGTTCTTC
CDR3 protein: CSVEKGTLNEQFF

V gene: TRBV29-1
clone size: .
J gene: TRBJ1-1
D gene: TRBD1
CDR3 DNA: TGCAGCGTGAAGGGACAGATGAACACTGAAGCTTTCTTT
CDR3 protein: CSVKGQMNTEAFF

V gene: TRBV5-1
clone size: few
J gene: TRBJ1-2
D gene: TRBD1
CDR3 DNA: TGCGCCAGCAGCTCCTTGACAGGGGCTAACTATGGCTACACCTTC
CDR3 protein: CASSSLTGANYGYTF

V gene: TRBV5-1
clone size: few
J gene: TRBJ1-1
D gene: TRBD1
CDR3 DNA: TGCGCCAGCAGCTTAGAACAGGGGCGGAGCACTGAAGCTTTCTTT
CDR3 protein: CASSLEQGRSTEAFF